The source of this TCR beta chain is a study of cytotoxic CD8 clonotypes in ibrutinib-treated CLL (dated by TCRdb to 2020 to 2022). Background for the entire study: The cohort was composed of some ten relapsed/refractory and roughly 14 treatment-naive patients; IGHV unmutated status was identified in 17 patients. Responses were partial in 25 or so patients and complete in 2; after median about 63 months follow-up, about 14 stayed in remission and approximately 12 progressed. Every remission and progressive disease sample was obtained while ibrutinib was still being received by the patients. Longitudinal samples were obtainable from about 30% of the roughly 90 participants in the trial. Cryopreserved peripheral blood mononuclear cells were obtained before treatment, at response, and at either sustained remission or disease progression. Response samples were taken after a median of 12 months on treatment, ranging from 6 to 36 months. An average of about 250,000 productive templates and some 99,000 productive rearrangements was obtained per sample.

The research as a whole found: Baseline clonality exceeded that of age-matched healthy donors and correlated strongly with circulating CD8+ T-cell counts. Public clonotypes were rare and either shrank or stayed stable during treatment, and the rise in clonality at ibrutinib response reflected expansion of private clonotypes. Clonality rose at ibrutinib response, remained stable during sustained remission, and dropped back toward baseline at progression. Sampling times were not matched between sustained-remission and progressing patients, and lymph node repertoires were not studied.

There are 17 amino acids in the CDR3, from cysteine to phenylalanine inclusive. The only DNA kept is the CDR3, 51 bases in frame from the first base. V loses 4 bases at its end and J loses 0 bases; junction bases beyond the gene matches: 4. The germline V gene encodes CDR1 LNHDA and CDR2 SQIVND (reference sequence). Details on this clone: This clone's antigen is unknown. No much larger clonotype is one base removed from it; base qualities were not supplied.

Per the publication, the time point label means: roughly 2 years on ibrutinib. Approximately 2 micrograms of genomic DNA were extracted from cryopreserved PBMCs for TCR beta library preparation. Longitudinal blood samples from CLL patients on ibrutinib monotherapy underwent high-throughput TCR beta sequencing. The patients took part in an open-label, single-center phase 2 trial of ibrutinib monotherapy. Each clonotype received, on average, 10x coverage in deep resolution sequencing performed on a MiSeq, where the target depth lay between 1 in 1 million and 1 in 200,000 T cells. The immunoSEQ hsTCRB Kit was used to generate TCR beta libraries. Per the source publication's procedure: Data were analyzed with ImmunoSEQ Data Assistant and ImmunoSEQ Analyzer, with V, D and J genes assigned per IMGT definitions. Clonality, which ranges from 0 to 1, was calculated as one minus the normalized Shannon entropy of productive rearrangement frequencies. Only overrepresented clonotypes making up at least 0.05% of each patient's repertoire were included in the public clonotype analysis. About a dozen age-matched healthy donor repertoires from immuneACCESS served as clonality controls. The table was pulled from immuneACCESS by TCRdb, which kept in-frame rearrangements only. Such tables lose some clones; where checked, under half of the loss comes from unresolved V genes, and the rest has no known cause. That table supplies the V and J calls and clone size; D and trimming were determined from the DNA. The sample records approximately 53,000 clones, roughly 83% of which are singletons. Roughly 20% of the sample is held by the ten biggest clonotypes.

This clonotype was obtained from a human donor with chronic lymphocytic leukemia. The chain is encoded by TRBV19 joined to TRBJ2-6; the central 9 bases match TRBD2. The sample here was PBMCs, taken after 24 months of ibrutinib treatment. CDR3 reads: CASSKGTSYSGANVLTF. The DNA sequence follows: TGTGCCAGTAGTAAAGGGACTAGCTACTCTGGGGCCAACGTCCTGACTTTC.